One and the same sample provided the 10 T cell receptor beta chains below, sequenced in a study of T cells in Graves' hyperthyroidism and ophthalmopathy. Amplified TCR beta CDR3 regions came from RNA transcripts. TCR CDR3 underwent first-round RT-PCR with the HTBI primer set. TCRdb used MiXCR to reprocess the multiplex PCR reads, holding one entry per CDR3 protein. The repertoire has 600,000 to 750,000 distinct CDR3 sequences, approximately 15% of them found once; the top ten carry roughly a sixth. The sequenced material came from blood. The receptors were sampled from a middle-aged man with Graves' hyperthyroidism.

This clonotype was seen many times. V gene TRBV14 combines with J gene TRBJ2-1, with no clear D. CDR1 SGHDN and CDR2 FVKESK come from the germline V gene. The CDR3 is 15 residues long. Between the trimmed V and J ends, which lost 3 bases and 5 bases, there was a span of 14 bases. CDR3 sequence: CASSHVMGRNNEQFF. The CDR3 DNA reads as TGTGCCAGCAGCCATGTAATGGGAAGAAACAATGAGCAGTTCTTC.

This clonotype showed up many times. The chain has TRBV12-3 or TRBV12-4 and TRBJ1-1, with 8 bases aligning to TRBD1. Germline trimming cut 5 bases from V and 7 bases from J; bases unmatched to any gene: 6. The CDR3 has 13 residues. The CDR3 DNA follows: TGTGCCAGCAGTCCGGGACAGGCTAGTGAAGCTTTCTTT. It codes for CASSPGQASEAFF.

The rearrangement joins TRBV10-3 to TRBJ2-5; 11 positions match TRBD2. The CDR3 is made up of 14 amino acids. J lost 1 base, V lost 10 bases, and 5 bases had no gene match. Germline CDR1 ENHRY, CDR2 SYGVKD. CDR3 sequence reads: CATRLAGIQETQYF. CDR3 coding DNA: TGTGCCACCCGACTAGCGGGGATCCAAGAGACCCAGTACTTC.

CDR3 nucleotides: TGCAGTGCTAGGTTGACGGATTATAATTCACCCCTCCACTTT. It yields the protein CSARLTDYNSPLHF. This chain uses TRBV20-1 with TRBJ1-6, with unresolved D. The ends were cut back, 3 bases at V and 4 bases at J, with 10 bases in the middle. There are 14 residues in the CDR3. Germline V gene sequence: CDR1 DFQATT, CDR2 SNEGSKA (reference sequence).

The V call is TRBV18, the J call TRBJ2-7; the D is unclear. The CDR3 has 12 residues. V lost 6 bases and J lost 6, with 12 bases in between. Per the germline V gene, CDR1 is KGHSH and CDR2 is LQKENI. CDR3 coding DNA: TGTGCCAGCTCCGAAGCGTATAGCGAGCAGTACTTC. It yields the protein CASSEAYSEQYF.

This clonotype occurred many times. This chain joins TRBV5-8 and TRBJ2-7; TRBD1 matches 7 bases. Germline assignment: CDR1 SGHTS and CDR2 YDEGEE. The CDR3 runs to 15 residues. The V gene end was trimmed by 1 base and the J gene end by 4 bases; junction bases not matched to a gene: 8. CDR3 residues: CASSLSPGGEYEQYF. The CDR3 bases are TGTGCCAGCAGCTTGTCCCCAGGGGGAGAGTACGAGCAGTACTTC.

This clonotype came up many times. J is TRBJ2-7 and V is TRBV15, with no clear D. V lost 1 base and J lost 3, with 7 bases in between. The CDR3 spans 13 residues. Germline CDR1 LNHNV, CDR2 YYDKDF (reference sequence). CDR3: CATSRGQIYEQYF. In nucleotides, the CDR3 is TGTGCCACCAGCAGAGGACAAATCTACGAGCAGTACTTC. Looking up the rest from reference TRBV15 and TRBJ2-7 gives the full variable domain: DAMVIQNPRYQVTQFGKPVTLSCSQTLNHNVMYWYQQKSSQAPKLLFHYYDKDFNNEADTPDNFQSRRPNTSFCFLDIRSPGLGDTAMYLCATSRGQIYEQYFGPGTRLTVT.

The chain links TRBV6-1 to TRBJ2-7, with D possibly TRBD1 on 5 matching bases. The V end was cut by 5 bases, the J end by 5 bases, with 16 bases between. The CDR3 contains 14 residues. CDR1 MNHNS and CDR2 SASEGT come from the germline V gene. Here the CDR3 DNA reads TGTGCCAGCAGTCGCCGGGCCATGGGGCACGAGCAGTACTTC. Translated, it gives CASSRRAMGHEQYF.

This clonotype was found a few times. The gene calls are TRBV7-3 and TRBJ2-7; no definite D call. V shed 1 base and J shed 5 bases, with 9 bases lying between them. The germline CDR1 and CDR2 sequences are SGHTA and FQGTGA. CDR3 length equals 13 residues. The CDR3 spells CASSLIHSNEQYF. In nucleotides, the CDR3 is TGTGCCAGCAGCTTAATACATAGTAACGAGCAGTACTTC.

This clonotype was recorded at least ten times. The chain couples TRBV3-1 to TRBJ1-2; 7 nucleotides match TRBD1. Losses at the gene ends were 4 bases for V and 3 bases for J; bases not matched to a gene: 11. CDR3 length: 16 residues. Germline V gene data show CDR1 as LGHDT and CDR2 as YNNKEL (reference sequence). In nucleotides, the CDR3 is TGTGCCAGCAGCCCTTGGTCGCAGGGGGAAGACTATGGCTACACCTTC. Its translation is CASSPWSQGEDYGYTF.